This T cell receptor (beta chain) was recorded in a study of graft-versus-host responses after intestinal transplantation. TCRdb's copy holds only in-frame clones and misses some; the assay was immunoSEQ multiplex PCR. The sample holds about 40,000 clones; about 89% are singletons and the top ten take under 2.5%. In germline, CDR1 is LNHNV, CDR2 YYDKDF (reference sequence). The V and J ends lost 5 bases and 3 bases respectively, with 14 bases between them. The CDR3 is 14 amino acids. The chain recombines TRBV15 with TRBJ2-7; tentative D call: TRBD1 (5 bases). The sequence derives from a human patient who received an intestinal transplant, so some T cells may come from the graft donor. The input for sequencing was PBMCs, taken approximately 320 days after intestinal transplant. This CDR3 is CATSPGFTLYEQYF. The CDR3 bases are TGTGCCACCAGCCCAGGGTTCACCCTCTACGAGCAGTACTTC.